This is a list of T cell receptor beta chains from one sample in a study of blood T cell repertoires in COVID-19. TCRdb keeps only in-frame clones here, not all; method: immunoSEQ multiplex PCR. The profile shows 85,000 to 90,000 clones, around 88% of them singletons. Sequencing was carried out using peripheral blood. Source of these receptors: an elderly man with active or convalescent COVID-19. CDR3s include the opening cysteine and the closing phenylalanine or tryptophan. The order of the fields is clone size, J gene, V gene, CDR3 length, D gene, CDR3 protein, CDR3 DNA. D genes are given only for firm matches. Not every row has a clone size; where given, it reads once, few, many or a size class.

clone_size: .; j_call: TRBJ1-2; v_call: TRBV4-3; cdr3_length: 17; d_call: TRBD1; cdr3_aa: CASSQDAFGQGARGYTF; cdr3_nt: TGCGCCAGCAGCCAAGACGCTTTTGGACAGGGGGCGAGAGGCTACACCTTC
clone_size: .; j_call: TRBJ2-1; v_call: TRBV5-1; cdr3_length: 15; d_call: .; cdr3_aa: CASSPSGESYNEQFF; cdr3_nt: TGCGCCAGCAGCCCCTCCGGGGAATCGTACAATGAGCAGTTCTTC
clone_size: .; j_call: TRBJ2-3; v_call: TRBV10-3; cdr3_length: 14; d_call: TRBD1; cdr3_aa: CAISDLGQGFTQYF; cdr3_nt: TGTGCCATCAGTGATTTGGGACAGGGTTTTACGCAGTATTTT
clone_size: few; j_call: TRBJ2-3; v_call: TRBV3-1/TRBV3-2; cdr3_length: 12; d_call: .; cdr3_aa: CASSQAANTQYF; cdr3_nt: TGTGCCAGCAGCCAAGCCGCGAATACGCAGTATTTT
clone_size: few; j_call: TRBJ1-5; v_call: TRBV19; cdr3_length: 16; d_call: TRBD1; cdr3_aa: CASSVNPGTVNQPQHF; cdr3_nt: TGTGCCAGTAGTGTGAACCCCGGGACAGTAAATCAGCCCCAGCATTTT
clone_size: .; j_call: TRBJ1-1; v_call: TRBV29-1; cdr3_length: 11; d_call: .; cdr3_aa: CSVGVEVSAFF; cdr3_nt: TGCAGCGTTGGGGTGGAGGTCTCAGCTTTCTTT
clone_size: .; j_call: TRBJ2-5; v_call: TRBV4-2; cdr3_length: 14; d_call: TRBD1; cdr3_aa: CASSRQGVVETQYF; cdr3_nt: TGTGCCAGCAGCAGACAGGGAGTGGTGGAGACCCAGTACTTC
clone_size: .; j_call: TRBJ1-3; v_call: TRBV5-1; cdr3_length: 15; d_call: .; cdr3_aa: CASSLDGPGGNTIYF; cdr3_nt: TGCGCCAGCAGCTTGGATGGTCCAGGTGGAAACACCATATATTTT
clone_size: .; j_call: TRBJ1-2; v_call: TRBV29-1; cdr3_length: 13; d_call: .; cdr3_aa: CSVAETVGAGYTF; cdr3_nt: TGCAGCGTTGCAGAGACAGTAGGGGCCGGCTACACCTTC
clone_size: .; j_call: TRBJ2-6; v_call: TRBV7-7; cdr3_length: 16; d_call: TRBD2; cdr3_aa: CASSPGGGAGANVLTF; cdr3_nt: TGTGCTAGCAGCCCGGGGGGGGGCGCTGGGGCCAACGTCCTGACTTTC
clone_size: .; j_call: TRBJ2-1; v_call: TRBV4-3; cdr3_length: 15; d_call: .; cdr3_aa: CASSQIRGNYNEQFF; cdr3_nt: TGCGCCAGCAGCCAAATCCGGGGGAACTACAATGAGCAGTTCTTC
clone_size: .; j_call: TRBJ2-1; v_call: TRBV4-1; cdr3_length: 16; d_call: TRBD2; cdr3_aa: CASSRPGTSSYNEQFF; cdr3_nt: TGCGCCAGCAGCCGCCCCGGGACTAGCTCCTACAATGAGCAGTTCTTC
clone_size: .; j_call: TRBJ1-1; v_call: TRBV11-2; cdr3_length: 11; d_call: .; cdr3_aa: CASSMNTEAFF; cdr3_nt: TGTGCCAGCAGTATGAACACTGAAGCTTTCTTT
clone_size: .; j_call: TRBJ1-3; v_call: TRBV7-2; cdr3_length: 15; d_call: TRBD1; cdr3_aa: CASSSRTGKEITIYF; cdr3_nt: TGTGCCAGCAGCTCCAGGACAGGGAAGGAGATCACCATATATTTT
clone_size: .; j_call: TRBJ2-1; v_call: TRBV18; cdr3_length: 14; d_call: .; cdr3_aa: CASSPASSYNEQFF; cdr3_nt: TGTGCCAGCTCACCTGCTAGCTCCTACAATGAGCAGTTCTTC
clone_size: .; j_call: TRBJ2-3; v_call: TRBV5-4; cdr3_length: 13; d_call: .; cdr3_aa: CASSSTSTDTQYF; cdr3_nt: TGTGCCAGCAGCTCCACAAGCACAGATACGCAGTATTTT
clone_size: .; j_call: TRBJ2-1; v_call: TRBV24-1; cdr3_length: 14; d_call: .; cdr3_aa: CATSPGTPRYEQFF; cdr3_nt: TGTGCCACTAGCCCCGGGACACCCAGGTATGAGCAGTTCTTC
clone_size: once; j_call: TRBJ2-1; v_call: TRBV5-1; cdr3_length: 16; d_call: TRBD2; cdr3_aa: CASSSIAGGPGNEQFF; cdr3_nt: TGCGCCAGCAGCAGCATAGCGGGAGGGCCGGGGAATGAGCAGTTCTTC
clone_size: .; j_call: TRBJ2-2; v_call: TRBV5-1; cdr3_length: 15; d_call: TRBD1; cdr3_aa: CASGPGQGNTGELFF; cdr3_nt: TGCGCCAGCGGTCCGGGACAGGGGAACACCGGGGAGCTGTTTTTT
clone_size: .; j_call: TRBJ1-1; v_call: TRBV7-2; cdr3_length: 14; d_call: .; cdr3_aa: CASSLGGSATEAFF; cdr3_nt: TGTGCCAGCAGCTTGGGGGGAAGTGCCACTGAAGCTTTCTTT
clone_size: .; j_call: TRBJ2-2; v_call: TRBV7-8; cdr3_length: 16; d_call: TRBD2; cdr3_aa: CASSLYSGAGGGELFF; cdr3_nt: TGTGCCAGCAGCTTATACTCCGGAGCGGGAGGTGGGGAGCTGTTTTTT
clone_size: once; j_call: TRBJ1-2; v_call: TRBV12-3/TRBV12-4; cdr3_length: 12; d_call: TRBD1; cdr3_aa: CASSLGQGVYTF; cdr3_nt: TGTGCCAGCAGTTTAGGACAGGGGGTCTACACCTTC